This is a list of T cell receptor beta chains from one sample in a study of cytomegalovirus exposure and HLA in healthy donors. Repertoires were generated with immunoSEQ multiplex PCR, while TCRdb's copy carries only in-frame clones and drops some. The sample lists some 150,000 clones; 64% were seen once. The sequenced material came from PBMCs. These receptors came from a woman in her thirties in good health and CMV-seropositive. The CDR3 runs from the conserved cysteine through the conserved F or W. D genes are given only for firm matches. The listing skips clone size in some rows; elsewhere it reads once, few, many or a size class.

v_gene: TRBV4-1; d_gene: NA; j_gene: TRBJ1-5; abundance: NA; CDR3aa: CASSPDSNQPQHF; CDR3nt: TGCGCTAGCAGCCCGGACAGTAATCAGCCCCAGCATTTT
v_gene: TRBV28; d_gene: TRBD1; j_gene: TRBJ1-2; abundance: NA; CDR3aa: CATDRGYGYTF; CDR3nt: TGTGCCACAGACAGGGGCTATGGCTACACCTTC
v_gene: TRBV11-2; d_gene: NA; j_gene: TRBJ2-2; abundance: NA; CDR3aa: CASSSLTGNTGELFF; CDR3nt: TGTGCCAGCAGCTCTCTAACAGGGAACACCGGGGAGCTGTTTTTT
v_gene: TRBV4-1; d_gene: NA; j_gene: TRBJ1-1; abundance: NA; CDR3aa: CASSQERGGYTEAFF; CDR3nt: TGCGCCAGCAGCCAAGAAAGAGGTGGATACACTGAAGCTTTCTTT
v_gene: TRBV2; d_gene: NA; j_gene: TRBJ2-7; abundance: NA; CDR3aa: CASRGGRGVTSYEQYF; CDR3nt: TGTGCCAGCAGGGGGGGGCGTGGGGTTACTTCCTACGAGCAGTACTTC
v_gene: TRBV7-6; d_gene: NA; j_gene: TRBJ1-1; abundance: NA; CDR3aa: CASSLLGEGNTEAFF; CDR3nt: TGTGCCAGCAGCTTATTAGGGGAGGGAAACACTGAAGCTTTCTTT
v_gene: TRBV9; d_gene: TRBD1; j_gene: TRBJ2-5; abundance: NA; CDR3aa: CASSAGTAYPSTQYF; CDR3nt: TGTGCCAGCAGCGCCGGGACAGCTTACCCATCGACCCAGTACTTC
v_gene: TRBV4-1; d_gene: TRBD1; j_gene: TRBJ2-1; abundance: NA; CDR3aa: CASSQVTGGNEQFF; CDR3nt: TGCGCCAGCAGCCAAGTGACAGGGGGCAACGAGCAGTTCTTC
v_gene: TRBV2; d_gene: NA; j_gene: TRBJ1-1; abundance: NA; CDR3aa: CASQKFGQSGTEAFF; CDR3nt: TGTGCCAGCCAAAAGTTCGGACAGTCGGGCACTGAAGCTTTCTTT
v_gene: TRBV7-2; d_gene: NA; j_gene: TRBJ1-5; abundance: few; CDR3aa: CASSLVGEGSNQPQHF; CDR3nt: TGTGCCAGCAGCTTAGTCGGGGAGGGGAGCAATCAGCCCCAGCATTTT
v_gene: TRBV15; d_gene: NA; j_gene: TRBJ2-5; abundance: NA; CDR3aa: CATSRRDGTQYF; CDR3nt: TGTGCCACCAGCAGGAGAGATGGGACCCAGTACTTC
v_gene: TRBV19; d_gene: TRBD1; j_gene: TRBJ1-1; abundance: NA; CDR3aa: CASSHRTGSGAFF; CDR3nt: TGTGCCAGTAGTCACCGGACAGGGAGTGGGGCTTTCTTT
v_gene: TRBV10-3; d_gene: NA; j_gene: TRBJ2-3; abundance: NA; CDR3aa: CAISEGQEVGDTQYF; CDR3nt: TGTGCCATCAGTGAAGGGCAGGAGGTTGGGGATACGCAGTATTTT
v_gene: TRBV7-2; d_gene: TRBD1; j_gene: TRBJ1-1; abundance: NA; CDR3aa: CASSQGGNTEAFF; CDR3nt: TGTGCCAGCAGCCAGGGGGGGAACACTGAAGCTTTCTTT
v_gene: TRBV7-9; d_gene: NA; j_gene: TRBJ2-7; abundance: NA; CDR3aa: CASSLEGIGEQYF; CDR3nt: TGTGCCAGCAGCTTAGAGGGGATTGGGGAGCAGTACTTC
v_gene: TRBV27; d_gene: TRBD2; j_gene: TRBJ2-5; abundance: NA; CDR3aa: CASSPAGDMTQYF; CDR3nt: TGTGCCAGCTCCCCAGCGGGAGACATGACCCAGTACTTC
v_gene: TRBV28; d_gene: NA; j_gene: TRBJ2-6; abundance: NA; CDR3aa: CASRPQALGDSGANVLTF; CDR3nt: TGTGCCAGCAGGCCCCAGGCTTTAGGGGACTCTGGGGCCAACGTCCTGACTTTC
v_gene: TRBV11-3; d_gene: NA; j_gene: TRBJ1-1; abundance: NA; CDR3aa: CASSLEGRNTEAFF; CDR3nt: TGTGCCAGCAGCTTAGAGGGCAGGAACACTGAAGCTTTCTTT
v_gene: TRBV5-6; d_gene: NA; j_gene: TRBJ2-7; abundance: NA; CDR3aa: CASSLVSLRSYEQYF; CDR3nt: TGTGCCAGCAGCTTAGTTAGTCTCCGCTCCTACGAGCAGTACTTC
v_gene: TRBV11-3; d_gene: NA; j_gene: TRBJ1-1; abundance: NA; CDR3aa: CASSLQSVALTEAFF; CDR3nt: TGTGCCAGCAGCTTACAGTCAGTTGCCCTCACTGAAGCTTTCTTT
v_gene: TRBV9; d_gene: NA; j_gene: TRBJ1-5; abundance: NA; CDR3aa: CASSVDPGLSNQPQHF; CDR3nt: TGTGCCAGCAGCGTAGATCCAGGACTAAGCAATCAGCCCCAGCATTTT
v_gene: TRBV7-7; d_gene: TRBD1; j_gene: TRBJ1-1; abundance: NA; CDR3aa: CASSPGTGFTEAFF; CDR3nt: TGTGCTAGCAGCCCCGGGACAGGGTTTACTGAAGCTTTCTTT
v_gene: TRBV5-1; d_gene: TRBD2; j_gene: TRBJ2-7; abundance: NA; CDR3aa: CASSLGGRAGASYEQYF; CDR3nt: TGCGCCAGCAGCTTGGGAGGTCGAGCGGGAGCCTCCTACGAGCAGTACTTC
v_gene: TRBV15; d_gene: NA; j_gene: TRBJ2-7; abundance: once; CDR3aa: CATSSDSSYEQYF; CDR3nt: TGTGCCACCAGCTCGGACAGCTCCTACGAGCAGTACTTC
v_gene: TRBV7-8; d_gene: NA; j_gene: TRBJ1-2; abundance: few; CDR3aa: CASSAAPRTTGAYGYTF; CDR3nt: TGTGCCAGCAGCGCCGCCCCGAGAACGACTGGGGCCTATGGCTACACCTTC
v_gene: TRBV5-1; d_gene: TRBD1; j_gene: TRBJ2-5; abundance: NA; CDR3aa: CASSFTGTGRGRQETQYF; CDR3nt: TGCGCCAGCAGCTTTACCGGGACAGGGAGGGGACGCCAAGAGACCCAGTACTTC
v_gene: TRBV29-1; d_gene: NA; j_gene: TRBJ2-3; abundance: few; CDR3aa: CSVHRQGGWDTQYF; CDR3nt: TGCAGCGTTCATAGACAGGGAGGATGGGATACGCAGTATTTT
v_gene: TRBV6-5; d_gene: TRBD1; j_gene: TRBJ2-2; abundance: NA; CDR3aa: CASTRGLTGELFF; CDR3nt: TGTGCCAGCACCAGGGGGCTCACCGGGGAGCTGTTTTTT
v_gene: TRBV7-9; d_gene: TRBD2; j_gene: TRBJ2-7; abundance: NA; CDR3aa: CASTASGSYEQYF; CDR3nt: TGTGCAAGCACGGCTAGCGGGAGCTACGAGCAGTACTTC
v_gene: TRBV30; d_gene: NA; j_gene: TRBJ2-5; abundance: NA; CDR3aa: CAYVFGLQGTQYF; CDR3nt: TGTGCCTACGTGTTCGGTCTGCAGGGGACCCAGTACTTC
v_gene: TRBV7-2; d_gene: NA; j_gene: TRBJ2-6; abundance: NA; CDR3aa: CASSPRNGVLGSGANVLTF; CDR3nt: TGTGCCAGCAGCCCTCGCAACGGGGTTTTGGGATCAGGGGCCAACGTCCTGACTTTC
v_gene: TRBV2; d_gene: TRBD1; j_gene: TRBJ2-6; abundance: NA; CDR3aa: CASSDPTGITHSGANVLTF; CDR3nt: TGTGCCAGCAGTGACCCGACAGGGATTACCCACTCTGGGGCCAACGTCCTGACTTTC
v_gene: TRBV7-9; d_gene: NA; j_gene: TRBJ1-1; abundance: NA; CDR3aa: CASSYRGTEAFF; CDR3nt: TGTGCCAGCAGCTATCGAGGGACTGAAGCTTTCTTT
v_gene: TRBV5-1; d_gene: TRBD2; j_gene: TRBJ2-7; abundance: NA; CDR3aa: CASRPGGTSDYEQYF; CDR3nt: TGCGCCAGCAGACCCGGGGGGACTAGCGACTACGAGCAGTACTTC
v_gene: TRBV9; d_gene: TRBD2; j_gene: TRBJ2-5; abundance: NA; CDR3aa: CASSPGTSGVETQYF; CDR3nt: TGTGCCAGCAGCCCCGGGACTAGCGGGGTAGAGACCCAGTACTTC
v_gene: TRBV7-2; d_gene: NA; j_gene: TRBJ2-2; abundance: NA; CDR3aa: CASSQRQRGKPGELFF; CDR3nt: TGTGCCAGCAGCCAGCGCCAGCGTGGTAAACCCGGGGAGCTGTTTTTT
v_gene: TRBV4-2; d_gene: NA; j_gene: TRBJ2-5; abundance: NA; CDR3aa: CASSRGARETQYF; CDR3nt: TGTGCCAGCAGCCGCGGGGCCAGAGAGACCCAGTACTTC
v_gene: TRBV5-6; d_gene: TRBD2; j_gene: TRBJ2-1; abundance: NA; CDR3aa: CASSSSGTSAHNEQFF; CDR3nt: TGTGCCAGCAGCTCTTCCGGGACTAGCGCCCACAATGAGCAGTTCTTC
v_gene: TRBV6-5; d_gene: TRBD1; j_gene: TRBJ2-7; abundance: NA; CDR3aa: CASSSGTGTYEQYF; CDR3nt: TGTGCCAGCAGTTCAGGGACAGGGACCTACGAGCAGTACTTC
v_gene: TRBV6-1; d_gene: NA; j_gene: TRBJ2-7; abundance: NA; CDR3aa: CATSRVDTYEQYF; CDR3nt: TGTGCCACAAGCAGGGTTGATACCTACGAGCAGTACTTC
v_gene: TRBV5-1; d_gene: NA; j_gene: TRBJ2-3; abundance: NA; CDR3aa: CASGTGEVSDTQYF; CDR3nt: TGCGCCAGCGGAACCGGGGAAGTTTCAGATACGCAGTATTTT
v_gene: TRBV5-1; d_gene: TRBD2; j_gene: TRBJ2-1; abundance: NA; CDR3aa: CASSPLAGSYNEQFF; CDR3nt: TGCGCCAGCAGTCCCCTAGCGGGGTCCTACAATGAGCAGTTCTTC
v_gene: TRBV11-2; d_gene: TRBD1; j_gene: TRBJ2-7; abundance: NA; CDR3aa: CASSLTTGVGDEQYF; CDR3nt: TGTGCCAGCAGCCTAACAACAGGGGTAGGTGACGAGCAGTACTTC
v_gene: TRBV7-6; d_gene: TRBD1; j_gene: TRBJ2-7; abundance: NA; CDR3aa: CASSSSGQLQYF; CDR3nt: TGTGCCAGCAGCTCCTCGGGACAGCTGCAGTACTTC
v_gene: TRBV19; d_gene: TRBD1; j_gene: TRBJ2-3; abundance: NA; CDR3aa: CASSLQGAGDTQYF; CDR3nt: TGTGCCAGTAGTTTGCAGGGGGCGGGAGATACGCAGTATTTT
v_gene: TRBV27; d_gene: NA; j_gene: TRBJ1-1; abundance: NA; CDR3aa: CASSFAVYTEAFF; CDR3nt: TGTGCCAGCAGTTTCGCAGTCTACACTGAAGCTTTCTTT
v_gene: TRBV30; d_gene: NA; j_gene: TRBJ1-5; abundance: NA; CDR3aa: CAWSSGYGNQPQHF; CDR3nt: TGTGCCTGGAGCTCAGGGTACGGCAATCAGCCCCAGCATTTT
v_gene: TRBV6-1; d_gene: NA; j_gene: TRBJ1-1; abundance: NA; CDR3aa: CASSEVWNRRAFF; CDR3nt: TGTGCCAGCAGTGAAGTGTGGAACAGAAGGGCTTTCTTT